This T cell receptor beta chain was documented in a study of OX40 agonist ivuxolimab in advanced cancers. Context from the whole study: Ivuxolimab was a fully human IgG2 agonistic monoclonal antibody targeting the costimulatory receptor OX40 (CD134). Intravenous ivuxolimab was administered to patients every 2 weeks at six dose levels: 0.01, 0.1, 0.3, 1.5, 3 and 10 mg/kg. Of the approximately 53 patients in dose escalation, some 20 had hepatocellular carcinoma, about 15 had melanoma, 9 had renal cell carcinoma and 9 had head and neck cancer. In the dose-escalation cohort, roughly 80% of patients were male, and the mean age was roughly 60 years, with a range of 23 to 79. Prior anti-PD-1, anti-PD-L1 or anti-CTLA-4 therapy was permitted, and about two fifths of dose-escalation patients had received checkpoint inhibitors. Partial responses occurred in three dose-escalation patients: two with cutaneous melanoma and one with hepatocellular carcinoma. Peripheral TCRbeta sequencing was intended to test whether TCR sequence diversity was altered and clonal T-cell expansion was caused by ivuxolimab. The paper describes the monotherapy dose-escalation part (N of about 55 patients) of the phase I trial of ivuxolimab. Overall study outcomes, separate from this receptor: In partial responders in the 0.1-3.0 mg/kg groups, normalized peripheral clonal expansion was found to be among the lowest, especially among CD8+ T cells. Antigen specificity was not determined for the clonally expanded peripheral T cells. Low levels of normalized T-cell clonal expansion were also shown by some nonresponding patients. After ivuxolimab, more expanded clones were found on average in CD8+ T cells than in CD4+ T cells. At doses of 0.1 to 3.0 mg/kg, clonal expansion of both CD4+ and CD8+ T cells in blood was seen between baseline and week 6.

Patients with autoimmune disease history or receiving systemic immunosuppression were excluded from the trial. Peripheral blood for TCR sequencing was collected from all dose cohorts at baseline, on cycle 4 day 1, and on cycle 7 day 1. Samples were obtained from an open-label, multicenter, first-in-human phase I dose-escalation trial of ivuxolimab. Adults with locally advanced or metastatic head and neck squamous cell, hepatocellular, melanoma or renal cell carcinoma were enrolled in the trial. Before TCR sequencing, CD4+ T cells and CD8+ T cells from peripheral blood were sorted into separate populations. The CDR3 sequence holds 14 residues, the cysteine and phenylalanine included. Only the CDR3 DNA stays, 42 bases, in frame from base 1. For CDR1 and CDR2, the germline V gene (reference sequence) lists MNHEY and SMNVEV. For this chain, trimming is 5 bases at the V end and 6 bases at the J end, and the number of junction bases without a gene match is 5.

Concerning this clone itself: The antigen this receptor binds is unknown. No much larger clone exists at a distance of one base, and base qualities are not known.

Genomic DNA was isolated from the sorted cells so that the TCRbeta CDR3 region could be sequenced. The immunoSEQ Assay was used for sequencing of TCRbeta CDR3 regions. TCRdb's version of the immuneACCESS table is confined to in-frame rearrangements and falls short of the full clone set. An unresolved V gene accounts for under half of the shortfall where checked; the remainder is of unknown origin. The sample profile shows about 18,000 clones; about two thirds of them were found once. The ten largest clones capture 15% to 20% of the sample. This sequence uses TRBV27 and TRBJ2-7; TRBD1 lines up with 12 middle nucleotides. This TCR came from an adult with an advanced solid tumor such as melanoma, head and neck, liver or kidney cancer. Specimen: CD4+ or CD8+ T cells sorted from blood, collected in a trial of the OX40 agonist ivuxolimab. The nucleotides are TGTGCCAGCAGTCCGGGGACAGGGGGCGCCGAGCAGTACTTC. Its protein product is CASSPGTGGAEQYF.